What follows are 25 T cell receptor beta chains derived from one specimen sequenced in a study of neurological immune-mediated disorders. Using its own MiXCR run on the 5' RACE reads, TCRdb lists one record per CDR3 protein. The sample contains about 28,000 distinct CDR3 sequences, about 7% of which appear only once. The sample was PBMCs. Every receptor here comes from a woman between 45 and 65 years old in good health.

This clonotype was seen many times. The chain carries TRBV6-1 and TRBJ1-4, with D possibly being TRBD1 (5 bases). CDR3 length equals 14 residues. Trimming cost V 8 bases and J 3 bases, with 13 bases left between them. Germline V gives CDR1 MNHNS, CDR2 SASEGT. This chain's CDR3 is CASRLGGANEKLFF. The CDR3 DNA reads TGTGCCAGCCGTCTGGGGGGGGCTAATGAAAAACTGTTTTTT.

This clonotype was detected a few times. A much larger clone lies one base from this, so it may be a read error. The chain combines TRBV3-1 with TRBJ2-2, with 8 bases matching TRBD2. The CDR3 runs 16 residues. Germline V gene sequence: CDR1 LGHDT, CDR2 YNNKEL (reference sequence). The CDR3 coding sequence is TGTGCCAGCAGAGATCTTAGCGGGGCGAACACCGGGGAGCCGTTTTTT. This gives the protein CASRDLSGANTGEPFF.

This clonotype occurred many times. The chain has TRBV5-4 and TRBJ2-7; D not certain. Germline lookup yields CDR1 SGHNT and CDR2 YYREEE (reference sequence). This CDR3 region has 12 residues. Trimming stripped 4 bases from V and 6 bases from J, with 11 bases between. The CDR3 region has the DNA TGTGCCAGCAGCGACCGGCCCGGCGAGCAGTACTTC. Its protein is CASSDRPGEQYF.

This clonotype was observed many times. As DNA, the CDR3 is TGCAGCGTTTCAACAGGGAACACCGGGGAGCTGTTTTTT. This gives the protein CSVSTGNTGELFF. The V gene is TRBV29-1, the J gene TRBJ2-2; a weak D match, TRBD1 (5 bases). The CDR3 spans 13 residues. The V and J ends lost 5 bases and 1 base respectively, with 8 bases between them. Germline values: CDR1 SQVTM, CDR2 ANQGSEA.

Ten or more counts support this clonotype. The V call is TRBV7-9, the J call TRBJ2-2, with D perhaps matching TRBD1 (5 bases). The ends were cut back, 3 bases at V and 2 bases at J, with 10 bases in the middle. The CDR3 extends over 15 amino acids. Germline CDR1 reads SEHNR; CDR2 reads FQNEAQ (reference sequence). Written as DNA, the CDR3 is TGTGCCAGCAGCTTGATAACAGGAAACACCGGGGAGCTGTTTTTT. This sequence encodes CASSLITGNTGELFF.

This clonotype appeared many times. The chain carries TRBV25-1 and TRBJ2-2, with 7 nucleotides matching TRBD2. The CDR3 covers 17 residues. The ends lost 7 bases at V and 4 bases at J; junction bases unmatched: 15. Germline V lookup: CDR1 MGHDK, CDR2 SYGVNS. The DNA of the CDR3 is TGTGCCAGCACCGGCCAGTGGGCGGGAGTCGGCACCGGGGAGCTGTTTTTT. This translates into CASTGQWAGVGTGELFF. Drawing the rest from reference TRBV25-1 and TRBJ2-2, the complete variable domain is EADIYQTPRYLVIGTGKKITLECSQTMGHDKMYWYQQDPGMELHLIHYSYGVNSTEKGDLSSESTVSRIRTEHFPLTLESARPSHTSQYLCASTGQWAGVGTGELFFGEGSRLTVL.

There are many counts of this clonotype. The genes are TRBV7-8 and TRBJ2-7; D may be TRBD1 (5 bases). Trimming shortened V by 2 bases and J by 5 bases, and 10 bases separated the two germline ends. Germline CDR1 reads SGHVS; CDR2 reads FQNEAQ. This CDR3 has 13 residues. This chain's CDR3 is CASSLKGYDEQYF. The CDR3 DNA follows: TGTGCCAGCAGCTTAAAGGGGTACGACGAGCAGTACTTC.

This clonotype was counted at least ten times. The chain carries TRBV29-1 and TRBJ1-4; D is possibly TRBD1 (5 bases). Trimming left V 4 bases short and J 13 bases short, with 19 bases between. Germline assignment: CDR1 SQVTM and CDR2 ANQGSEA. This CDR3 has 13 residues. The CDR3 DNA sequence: TGCAGCGTTGGCGAGGAACCGGGACGAGGACTGTTTTTT. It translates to CSVGEEPGRGLFF.

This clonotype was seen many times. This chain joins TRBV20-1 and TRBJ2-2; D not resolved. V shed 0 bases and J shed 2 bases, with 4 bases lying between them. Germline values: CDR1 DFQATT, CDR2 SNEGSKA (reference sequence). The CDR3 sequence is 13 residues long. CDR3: CSARDGNTGELFF. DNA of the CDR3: TGCAGTGCTAGAGACGGTAACACCGGGGAGCTGTTTTTT.

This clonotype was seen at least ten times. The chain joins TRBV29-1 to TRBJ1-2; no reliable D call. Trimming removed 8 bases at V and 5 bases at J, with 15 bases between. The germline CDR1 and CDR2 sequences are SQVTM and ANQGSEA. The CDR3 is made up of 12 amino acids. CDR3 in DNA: TGCAGCTCCCAGGCGGCGCGGTATGGCTACACCTTC. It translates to CSSQAARYGYTF. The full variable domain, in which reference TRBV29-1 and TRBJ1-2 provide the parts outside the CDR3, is SAVISQKPSRDICQRGTSLTIQCQVDSQVTMMFWYRQQPGQSLTLIATANQGSEATYESGFVIDKFPISRPNLTFSTLTVSNMSPEDSSIYLCSSQAARYGYTFGSGTRLTVV.

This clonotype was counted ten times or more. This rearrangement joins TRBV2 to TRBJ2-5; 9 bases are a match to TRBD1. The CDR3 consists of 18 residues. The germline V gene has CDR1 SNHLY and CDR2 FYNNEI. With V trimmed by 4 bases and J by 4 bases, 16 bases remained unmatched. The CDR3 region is CASSVFGSGTGRGETQYF. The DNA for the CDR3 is TGTGCCAGCAGTGTATTTGGGTCTGGGACAGGGAGAGGAGAGACCCAGTACTTC.

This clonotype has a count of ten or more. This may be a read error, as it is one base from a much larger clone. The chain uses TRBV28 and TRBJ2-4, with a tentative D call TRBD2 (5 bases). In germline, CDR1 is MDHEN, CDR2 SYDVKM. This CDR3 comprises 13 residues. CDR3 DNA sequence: TGTGCCAACAGTGACGGGACCAAAAACATTCAGTACTTC. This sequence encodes CANSDGTKNIQYF.

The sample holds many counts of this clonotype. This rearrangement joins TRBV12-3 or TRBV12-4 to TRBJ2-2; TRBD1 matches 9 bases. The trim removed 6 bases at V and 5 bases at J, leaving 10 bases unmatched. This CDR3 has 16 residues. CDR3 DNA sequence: TGTGCCAGCAGGATATCGGACAGGGGTCCTACCGGGGAGCTGTTTTTT. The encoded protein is CASRISDRGPTGELFF.

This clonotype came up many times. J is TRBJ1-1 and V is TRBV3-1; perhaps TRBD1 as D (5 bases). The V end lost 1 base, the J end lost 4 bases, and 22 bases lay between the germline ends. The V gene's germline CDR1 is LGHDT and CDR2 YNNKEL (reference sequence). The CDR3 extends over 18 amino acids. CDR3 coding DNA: TGTGCCAGCAGCCAAGTGCCGGGACTATCGACCCGAGGCACTGAAGCTTTCTTT. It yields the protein CASSQVPGLSTRGTEAFF.

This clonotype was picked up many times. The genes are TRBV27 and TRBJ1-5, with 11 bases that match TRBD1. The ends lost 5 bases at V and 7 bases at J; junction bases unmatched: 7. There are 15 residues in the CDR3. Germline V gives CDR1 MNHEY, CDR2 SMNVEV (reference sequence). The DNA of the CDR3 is TGTGCCAGCAGTCCTCGGACAGGGGGCGGACAGCCCCAGCATTTT. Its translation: CASSPRTGGGQPQHF.

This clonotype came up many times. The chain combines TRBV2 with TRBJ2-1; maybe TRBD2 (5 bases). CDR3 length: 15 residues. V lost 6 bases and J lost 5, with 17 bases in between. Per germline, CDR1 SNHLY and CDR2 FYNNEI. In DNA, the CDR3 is TGTGCCAGCAGGAGAGGACTTTCCTCGGACAATGAGCAGTTCTTC. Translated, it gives CASRRGLSSDNEQFF.

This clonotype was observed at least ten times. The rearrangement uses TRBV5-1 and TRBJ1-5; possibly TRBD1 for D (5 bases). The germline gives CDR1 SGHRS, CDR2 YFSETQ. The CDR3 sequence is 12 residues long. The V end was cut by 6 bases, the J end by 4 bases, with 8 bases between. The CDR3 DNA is TGCGCCAGCACCAGGGCAAATCAGCCCCAGCATTTT. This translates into CASTRANQPQHF.

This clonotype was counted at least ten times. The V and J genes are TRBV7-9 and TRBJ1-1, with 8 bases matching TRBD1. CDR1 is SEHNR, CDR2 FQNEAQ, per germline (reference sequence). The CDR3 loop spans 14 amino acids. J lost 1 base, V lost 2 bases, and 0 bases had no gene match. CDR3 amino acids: CASSLQGANTEAFF. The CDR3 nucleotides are TGTGCCAGCAGCTTACAGGGGGCGAACACTGAAGCTTTCTTT.

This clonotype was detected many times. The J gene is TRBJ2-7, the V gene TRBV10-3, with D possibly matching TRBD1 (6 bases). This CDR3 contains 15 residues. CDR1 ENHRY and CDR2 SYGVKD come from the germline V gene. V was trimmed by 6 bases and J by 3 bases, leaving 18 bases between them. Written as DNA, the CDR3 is TGTGCCATCAGAACCCCACAGGGTTCCGACTACGAGCAGTACTTC. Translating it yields CAIRTPQGSDYEQYF.

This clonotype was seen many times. The CDR3 DNA sequence: TGTGCCAGCAGCGTAGTTGGGAGTAACAATGAGCAGTTCTTC. This gives the protein CASSVVGSNNEQFF. The V and J genes are TRBV9 and TRBJ2-1, with D possibly matching TRBD2 (5 bases). The V gene's germline CDR1 is SGDLS and CDR2 YYNGEE. CDR3 size: 14 residues. Trimming removed 0 bases from V and 5 bases from J, with 9 bases in between.

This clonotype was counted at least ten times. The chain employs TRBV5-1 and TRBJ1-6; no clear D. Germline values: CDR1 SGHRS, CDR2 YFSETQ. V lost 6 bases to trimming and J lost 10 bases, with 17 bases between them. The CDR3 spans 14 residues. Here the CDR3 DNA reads TGCGCCAGCACCCAAGGTTGGGGTCAATCACCCCTCCACTTT. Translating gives CASTQGWGQSPLHF.

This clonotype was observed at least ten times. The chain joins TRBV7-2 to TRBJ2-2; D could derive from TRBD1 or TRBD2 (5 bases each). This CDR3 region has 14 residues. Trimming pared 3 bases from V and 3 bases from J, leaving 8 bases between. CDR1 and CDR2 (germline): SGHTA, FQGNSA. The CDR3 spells CASSLGPYTGELFF. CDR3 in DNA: TGTGCCAGCAGCTTGGGACCTTACACCGGGGAGCTGTTTTTT.

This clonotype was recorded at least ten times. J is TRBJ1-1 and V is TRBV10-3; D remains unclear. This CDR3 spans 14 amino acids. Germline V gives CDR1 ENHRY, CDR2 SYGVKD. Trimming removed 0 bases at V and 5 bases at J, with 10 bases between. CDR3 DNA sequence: TGTGCCATCAGTGAGTCGGTTAGAGGGACTGAAGCTTTCTTT. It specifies CAISESVRGTEAFF.

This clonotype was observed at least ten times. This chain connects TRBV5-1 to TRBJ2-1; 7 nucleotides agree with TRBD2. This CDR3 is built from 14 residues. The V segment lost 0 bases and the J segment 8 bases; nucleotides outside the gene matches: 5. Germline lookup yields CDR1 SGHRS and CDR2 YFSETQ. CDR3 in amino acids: CASSLGTSMHEQFF. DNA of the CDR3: TGCGCCAGCAGCTTGGGGACTAGTATGCATGAGCAGTTCTTC.

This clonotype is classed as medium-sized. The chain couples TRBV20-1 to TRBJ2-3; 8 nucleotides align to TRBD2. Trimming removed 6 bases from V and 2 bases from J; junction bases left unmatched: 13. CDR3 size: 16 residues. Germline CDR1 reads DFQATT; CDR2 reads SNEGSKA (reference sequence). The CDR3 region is CSAPGGGSRHTDTQYF. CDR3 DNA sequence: TGCAGTGCCCCGGGAGGGGGGAGTAGGCACACAGATACGCAGTATTTT.